The sample holds one count of the clone carrying this TCR beta chain. Generated by immunoSEQ multiplex PCR, the TCRdb table keeps only in-frame clones and is missing some. The table records about 46,000 clones, 65% to 85% of them present only once. The record originates from a study of blood T cell repertoires in COVID-19. As for the study in general: Sources were T cells, B-cell-depleted T cells, or PBMCs; the material itself was cDNA or gDNA.

The source of this sequence is a woman aged 80 or over with acute or convalescent COVID-19. The sequenced material came from peripheral blood.

The CDR3 coding sequence is TGTGCCAGCAGCTTAGCTACAGGGGGTAGTAATACTGAAGCTTTCTTT. Its translation: CASSLATGGSNTEAFF. V usage is TRBV7-8 and J usage is TRBJ1-1; 8 positions match TRBD1. The CDR3 covers 16 residues. The germline V gene has CDR1 SGHVS and CDR2 FQNEAQ. Unmatched junction bases numbered 8, after V lost 0 bases and J lost 5 bases. Full variable domain (remainder filled in from reference TRBV7-8 and TRBJ1-1): GAGVSQSPRYKVAKRGQDVALRCDPISGHVSLFWYQQALGQGPEFLTYFQNEAQLDKSGLPSDRFFAERPEGSVSTLKIQRTQQEDSAVYLCASSLATGGSNTEAFFGQGTRLTVV.